This T cell receptor beta chain stems from a study of T cells in pancreatic ductal adenocarcinoma. Study conclusions and caveats: Tumor-versus-blood clonality comparisons may be biased toward lower tumor diversity. Blood had more productive templates and about 7.9-fold more unique clonotypes than tumor. Tumor and blood clonality did not differ significantly, about 0.1 versus 0.07. The resected cohort was biased toward the minority with early-stage disease.

With respect to this clone: Its specificity is not known.

TCRdb's copy holds only in-frame clones and misses some; the assay was immunoSEQ multiplex PCR. The table shows about 17,000 clones, with 88% occurring only once. CDR3 length equals 14 residues. Germline CDR1 reads MDHEN; CDR2 reads SYDVKM. The J segment lost 8 bases and the V segment lost 7 bases, leaving 10 bases of the junction unmatched. No neoadjuvant therapy was given to the selected pancreatic ductal adenocarcinoma patients before their surgery. The rearrangement joins TRBV28 to TRBJ2-2; 7 bases agree with TRBD1. This sequence originates from a human donor with pancreatic ductal adenocarcinoma. The source material was PBMCs. CDR3 DNA sequence: TGTGCCAGCAAGAAGGGACAGACGTGGGGGGAGCTGTTTTTT. Translation gives CASKKGQTWGELFF.